This T cell receptor beta chain derives from a study of T cell clusters in autoimmune cytopenias. TRB was amplified from roughly 250 ng of peripheral blood genomic DNA per sample. Multiplex touch-down PCR amplified TRB using TRB-A and TRB-B pools in one tube. Reanalyzing the multiplex PCR reads, TCRdb keeps one entry per CDR3 protein, without DNA. This listing includes 7,000 to 9,000 distinct CDR3 sequences. General study findings and limits: TRB repertoire shifts in secondary cytopenia and chronic lymphocytic leukemia mostly reflected lymphoma, not autoimmunity. The T cell clusters came from computational analysis alone and lack functional validation.

A remark on this clonotype: As yet, its antigen is unknown.

The source material was peripheral blood. The receptor's source is a human donor with an autoimmune cytopenia or autoimmune hepatitis (not recorded which).

This chain's CDR3 is CASSLTGQGAKNIQYF. V gene TRBV7-2 combines with J gene TRBJ2-4; TCRdb's D call, TRBD1, is unchecked because there is no DNA. CDR3 size: 16 residues. In germline, CDR1 is SGHTA, CDR2 FQGNSA.